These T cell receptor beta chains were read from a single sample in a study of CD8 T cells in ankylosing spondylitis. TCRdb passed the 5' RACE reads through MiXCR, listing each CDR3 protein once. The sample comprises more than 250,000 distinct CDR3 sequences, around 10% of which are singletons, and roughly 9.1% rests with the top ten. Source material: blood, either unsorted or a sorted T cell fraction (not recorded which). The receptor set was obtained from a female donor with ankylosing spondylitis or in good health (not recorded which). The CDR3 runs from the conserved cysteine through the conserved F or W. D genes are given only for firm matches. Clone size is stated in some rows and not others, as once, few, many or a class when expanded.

DNA: TGTGCCAGCACCCTAACAGGGCCCGGCTACGAGCAGTACTTC
CDR3: CASTLTGPGYEQYF
V: TRBV7-9
D: NA
J: TRBJ2-7
size: many

DNA: TGCAGCGTGCCCAACGGGACTTCCCGCGAGCAGTACTTC
CDR3: CSVPNGTSREQYF
V: TRBV29-1
D: NA
J: TRBJ2-7
size: NA

DNA: TGTGCCAGCGCTCGGACTAGCGGTGCCTACGAGCAGTACTTC
CDR3: CASARTSGAYEQYF
V: TRBV12-3/TRBV12-4
D: TRBD2
J: TRBJ2-7
size: many

DNA: TGTGCCAGCAGTGAGGGGACCTGGGAGCCCCAGCATTTT
CDR3: CASSEGTWEPQHF
V: TRBV25-1
D: NA
J: TRBJ1-5
size: NA

DNA: TGTGCCAGCGTCTCCGAATTTGCTGAGCAGTTCTTC
CDR3: CASVSEFAEQFF
V: TRBV7-9
D: NA
J: TRBJ2-1
size: few

DNA: TGCAGCGTTGTGAGAGTCGAGGGCGGGGAGCTGTTTTTT
CDR3: CSVVRVEGGELFF
V: TRBV29-1
D: NA
J: TRBJ2-2
size: NA

DNA: TGTGCCAGCAGCGAATTAATAGCGGGGATTAGCACAGATACGCAGTATTTT
CDR3: CASSELIAGISTDTQYF
V: TRBV7-6
D: TRBD2
J: TRBJ2-3
size: many

DNA: TGCAGTGCTAGCTCTGGGGCCAACGTCCTGACTTTC
CDR3: CSASSGANVLTF
V: TRBV20-1
D: NA
J: TRBJ2-6
size: many

DNA: TGCAGTGCCCCTAGTGGCAGCTCAATGCCGTCCTACGAGCAGTACTTC
CDR3: CSAPSGSSMPSYEQYF
V: TRBV20-1
D: NA
J: TRBJ2-7
size: many

DNA: TGTGCCAGCAGCTTTATAACTAGCGGGGGGCACCTAGGGACCGGGGAGCTGTTTTTT
CDR3: CASSFITSGGHLGTGELFF
V: TRBV7-8
D: TRBD2
J: TRBJ2-2
size: NA

DNA: TGCAGTGCGAGGACAGGGGGCGATTACGAGCAGTACTTC
CDR3: CSARTGGDYEQYF
V: TRBV20-1
D: TRBD1
J: TRBJ2-7
size: many

DNA: TGTGCCTGGAGTCATATTCTAGTAGGTGTTTTGAATGAGCAGTTCTTC
CDR3: CAWSHILVGVLNEQFF
V: TRBV30
D: NA
J: TRBJ2-1
size: NA

DNA: TGCAGTGCTAGGTTACGAACCACGCAGTATTTT
CDR3: CSARLRTTQYF
V: TRBV20-1
D: NA
J: TRBJ2-3
size: many

DNA: TGCAGTGCTAGAGAAGCGGGGAAGAACACCTACGAGCAGTACTTC
CDR3: CSAREAGKNTYEQYF
V: TRBV20-1
D: TRBD2
J: TRBJ2-7
size: many

DNA: TGTGCCAGCAGCTTTATCGAGCGGGAACGCAATGAGCAGTTCTTC
CDR3: CASSFIERERNEQFF
V: TRBV5-6
D: TRBD2
J: TRBJ2-1
size: many

DNA: TGTGCCAGCTCACCACGACAGGGAGACACCGGGGAGCTGTTTTTT
CDR3: CASSPRQGDTGELFF
V: TRBV18
D: TRBD1
J: TRBJ2-2
size: NA

DNA: TGTGCCACCAGCAGAGACCCCGGGGGCTGGGGAAATCAGCCCCAGCATTTT
CDR3: CATSRDPGGWGNQPQHF
V: TRBV15
D: NA
J: TRBJ1-5
size: few

DNA: TGTGCCACCAGCAGAGATCTGGAGGGGAGGACTGAAGCTTTCTTT
CDR3: CATSRDLEGRTEAFF
V: TRBV15
D: NA
J: TRBJ1-1
size: NA